The TCR beta chain under discussion was sequenced for a study of cytomegalovirus exposure and HLA in healthy donors. Study background: The use of the same platform for the roughly 110 validation repertoires and the approximately 730 first-cohort repertoires was reported by a later analysis.

Trimming removed 5 bases from V and 7 bases from J, with 12 bases in between. The CDR3 runs to 13 residues. Germline V lookup: CDR1 SGHAT, CDR2 FQNNGV. Whole-study findings and limits: The study labeled 164 TCR beta chains cytomegalovirus-associated.

Donors were drawn from the 120-subject validation cohort, separate from the roughly 700-subject first cohort. As to this clone: The antigen is undetermined.

Libraries were prepared by immunoSEQ multiplex PCR; TCRdb keeps only in-frame clonotypes and omits some of them. The sample lists 200,000 or so clones; around 80% were seen once. The sequence was obtained from a woman in her 30s in good health and CMV-seropositive. This rearrangement joins TRBV11-2 to TRBJ2-1; D may be TRBD2 (6 bases). The sequenced material came from PBMCs. The CDR3 region is CASSPRAGNEQFF. CDR3 in DNA: TGTGCCAGCAGCCCCCGAGCGGGTAATGAGCAGTTCTTC.